This TCR beta chain was sequenced during a study of T cells after yellow fever vaccination. Findings of the study overall: There was a possibility that FACS-sorted repertoires contained abundant clonotypes contaminating from the bulk population.

The CDR3 runs 13 residues. Trimming took off 2 bases at V and 7 bases at J, with 9 bases between the two ends. Germline V gene data show CDR1 as LGHNA and CDR2 as YSLEER. This clonotype was seen more than once but under ten times. The antigen remains undetermined. Conversion of TCR transcripts into cDNA relied on 5'RACE template switching, which added a universal primer site and UMIs. TCRdb analysed the 5' RACE reads with MiXCR anew, one entry per CDR3 protein. This sample yields around 590,000 distinct CDR3 sequences, of which 9% to 15% are seen a single time; more than 13% belongs to the top ten. Sequencing was performed on PBMCs, taken on the day of the yellow fever booster vaccination. This receptor was obtained from a man aged 30 to 45 who received the YFV17D yellow fever vaccine. The chain joins TRBV4-3 to TRBJ2-1; D gene unclear. In DNA form, the CDR3 reads TGCGCCAGCAGCCAATGGACGCTGAATGAGCAGTTCTTC. It is translated as CASSQWTLNEQFF.